These T cell receptor beta chains were read from a single sample in a study of control samples from healthy donors and cancer patients. Sequenced by immunoSEQ multiplex PCR; TCRdb stores in-frame clones only, minus some. The data contain over 85,000 clones, roughly nine tenths of them singletons. Sequencing was done on a sample of PBMCs. These receptors were taken from a woman between 50 and 59 years old with colorectal cancer. Each CDR3 is given with its conserved first and last residue. A D gene is named only where the DNA matches it firmly.

CDR3 length	J gene	V gene	D gene	CDR3 protein	CDR3 DNA
14	TRBJ1-6	TRBV18	.	CASSPRDFSSPLHF	TGTGCCAGCTCACCACGTGACTTTTCCTCACCCCTCCACTTT